The 29 T cell receptor beta chains reported below all come from one sample, sequenced in a study of blood T cell repertoires in COVID-19. Repertoires were generated with immunoSEQ multiplex PCR, while TCRdb's copy carries only in-frame clones and drops some. The sample holds about 120,000 clones, more than 75% seen once. Sequencing input: peripheral blood. The receptor set was obtained from a woman in her 70s with COVID-19, enrolled during active disease.

The chain combines TRBV30 with TRBJ1-6, with D perhaps TRBD1 (6 bases). V lost 0 bases and J 2 bases, leaving 17 bases between the germline ends. Germline V gives CDR1 GTSNPN, CDR2 SVGIG (reference sequence). This CDR3 has 18 residues. CDR3 in amino acids: CAWSVRADRYTYNSPLHF. Written as DNA, the CDR3 is TGTGCCTGGAGTGTACGGGCCGACAGGTACACCTATAATTCACCCCTCCACTTT.

The chain combines TRBV3-1 (or the pseudogene TRBV3-2) with TRBJ2-2, with D perhaps matching TRBD2 (5 bases). This CDR3 contains 16 residues. V lost 0 bases and J 2 bases, leaving 10 bases between the germline ends. The germline V gene encodes CDR1 LGHDT and CDR2 YNNKEL (reference sequence). The CDR3 reads CASSQDRGGNTGELFF. In nucleotides, the CDR3 is TGTGCCAGCAGCCAAGATCGGGGTGGAAACACCGGGGAGCTGTTTTTT.

The J gene is TRBJ2-2, the V gene TRBV27; 7 nucleotides match TRBD1. Looked up from germline, CDR1 is MNHEY and CDR2 is SMNVEV (reference sequence). CDR3 length: 14 amino acids. J was trimmed by 8 bases and V by 7 bases; bases with no gene match: 10. The CDR3: CASTKAGGLGELFF. The DNA for the CDR3 is TGTGCCAGCACGAAAGCAGGGGGTTTAGGGGAGCTGTTTTTT.

The chain combines TRBV5-1 with TRBJ2-7; a possible D gene is TRBD2 (7 bases). This CDR3 region has 14 residues. V dropped 4 bases and J dropped 1 base, with 12 bases sitting between them. CDR1 and CDR2 (germline): SGHRS, YFSETQ. For the CDR3, the DNA is TGCGCCAGCAGCAGGGGGGGAGGTTCCTACGAGCAGTACTTC. Its protein product is CASSRGGGSYEQYF.

The chain recombines TRBV7-9 with TRBJ1-1, with a weak D call TRBD1 (5 bases). This CDR3 region has 13 residues. Trimming shortened V by 7 bases and J by 12 bases, and 21 bases separated the two germline ends. CDR1 is SEHNR and CDR2 is FQNEAQ in the germline V gene (reference sequence). CDR3 in DNA: TGTGCCAGCACCGAAGGCCAGGGAAGAACCACTTTCTTT. Amino acid sequence: CASTEGQGRTTFF.

This chain connects TRBV28 to TRBJ2-4, with 11 bases that match TRBD1. Germline CDR1 MDHEN, CDR2 SYDVKM. Trimming cost V 5 bases and J 9 bases; bases outside gene matches: 12. This CDR3 is 16 amino acids long. CDR3 amino acids: CASSPWGQGGKIIQYF. The CDR3 DNA sequence: TGTGCCAGCAGTCCCTGGGGACAGGGGGGAAAGATCATTCAGTACTTC.

This chain connects TRBV11-2 to TRBJ2-1, with TRBD2 identical over 10 bases. The CDR3 runs to 15 residues. Trimming cost V 3 bases and J 7 bases; bases outside gene matches: 6. The germline CDR1 and CDR2 sequences are SGHAT and FQNNGV. CDR3 amino acids: CASSFSGGAVNEQFF. Written as DNA, the CDR3 is TGTGCCAGCAGCTTCAGCGGGGGGGCCGTGAATGAGCAGTTCTTC.

V usage is TRBV11-2 and J usage is TRBJ2-5; the match to TRBD1 covers 8 bases. This CDR3 is built from 16 residues. V dropped 3 bases and J dropped 1; count of bases not matched to a gene: 7. The germline V gene encodes CDR1 SGHAT and CDR2 FQNNGV. CDR3 coding DNA: TGTGCCAGCAGCTTGACCGGGACAGGTGGCCAAGAGACCCAGTACTTC. Its translation is CASSLTGTGGQETQYF.

The J gene is TRBJ2-2, the V gene TRBV5-1; TRBD2 matches at 7 bases. CDR3 length: 15 residues. Trimming took 6 bases from V and 1 from J; bases not matched to a gene: 6. Germline values: CDR1 SGHRS, CDR2 YFSETQ. CDR3 residues: CASTQSGENTGELFF. The CDR3 DNA follows: TGCGCCAGCACCCAAAGCGGGGAGAACACCGGGGAGCTGTTTTTT.

V and J are TRBV13 and TRBJ1-1; D may be TRBD1 (6 bases). Trimming stripped 5 bases from V and 1 base from J, with 14 bases between. The CDR3 consists of 15 residues. The V gene's germline CDR1 is PRHDT and CDR2 FYEKMQ (reference sequence). In nucleotides, the CDR3 is TGTGCCAGCAGCGAAATAACCAGGGGGAACACTGAAGCTTTCTTT. This gives the protein CASSEITRGNTEAFF.

V gene TRBV10-3 combines with J gene TRBJ2-5; 7 bases are a match to TRBD1. V dropped 11 bases and J dropped 5; count of bases not matched to a gene: 11. The germline V gene has CDR1 ENHRY and CDR2 SYGVKD. The CDR3 sequence is 13 residues long. CDR3 residues: CASSGQLVETQYF. CDR3 DNA: TGTGCCTCTTCGGGACAGCTAGTGGAGACCCAGTACTTC.

The chain is built from TRBV30 and TRBJ1-6; TRBD1 might be the D (5 bases). This CDR3 region has 14 residues. V lost 1 base, J lost 10 bases, and 14 bases lay in between. Germline V gene lookup returns CDR1 GTSNPN and CDR2 SVGIG (reference sequence). CDR3 DNA sequence: TGTGCCTGGAGTGCCGTGGGGGGAGAATCACCCCTCCACTTT. Protein: CAWSAVGGESPLHF.

The rearrangement links TRBV20-1 to TRBJ1-2; the match to TRBD1 covers 8 bases. The CDR3 runs to 13 residues. Losses at the gene ends were 3 bases for V and 7 bases for J; bases not matched to a gene: 7. Looked up from germline, CDR1 is DFQATT and CDR2 is SNEGSKA (reference sequence). The CDR3 is CSASAGGASGYTF. The CDR3 nucleotides read TGCAGTGCTAGTGCAGGGGGCGCTTCTGGCTACACCTTC.

CDR3 sequence (DNA): TGTGCCAGCAGCATAACAGGGACCCTAAACACCATATATTTT. It specifies CASSITGTLNTIYF. V is TRBV21-1 and J is TRBJ1-3; the table's D call TRBD1 went unverified against the DNA. TRBV21-1 is listed as a pseudogene. CDR3 length equals 14 residues.

The chain links TRBV24-1 to TRBJ2-3; 11 bases fit TRBD2. The CDR3 totals 14 residues. The V segment lost 7 bases and the J segment 1 base; nucleotides outside the gene matches: 0. CDR1 KGHDR and CDR2 SFDVKD come from the germline V gene. CDR3 amino acids: CATRTSGGTDTQYF. The DNA of the CDR3 is TGTGCCACCAGGACTAGCGGGGGCACAGATACGCAGTATTTT.

The chain uses TRBV29-1 and TRBJ2-3, with D tentatively TRBD1 (6 bases). The length of the CDR3 is 12 residues. Germline CDR1 reads SQVTM; CDR2 reads ANQGSEA. Trimming left V 7 bases short and J 4 bases short, with 12 bases between. CDR3 in amino acids: CSENRASDTQYF. The CDR3 DNA reads TGCAGCGAGAACAGGGCTTCAGATACGCAGTATTTT.

The CDR3 protein is CASSLDFVSQPQHF. In DNA form, the CDR3 reads TGTGCCAGCAGCTTAGATTTTGTTAGTCAGCCCCAGCATTTT. The rearrangement links TRBV7-2 to TRBJ1-5; no reliable D call. The V end was cut by 1 base, the J end by 6 bases, with 10 bases between. CDR3 length: 14 amino acids. Germline-derived CDR1 and CDR2 are SGHTA and FQGNSA.

The chain uses TRBV5-1 and TRBJ1-1, with D unresolved. Germline V gene sequence: CDR1 SGHRS, CDR2 YFSETQ. CDR3 length equals 13 residues. V was cut by 5 bases and J by 1 base, with 9 bases left in between. Here the CDR3 reads CASRSSSNTEAFF. CDR3 DNA: TGCGCCAGCAGGAGTTCCTCGAACACTGAAGCTTTCTTT. Based on the CDR3 plus reference TRBV5-1 and TRBJ1-1, the full variable domain is KAGVTQTPRYLIKTRGQQVTLSCSPISGHRSVSWYQQTPGQGLQFLFEYFSETQRNKGNFPGRFSGRQFSNSRSEMNVSTLELGDSALYLCASRSSSNTEAFFGQGTRLTVV.

V gene TRBV7-9 combines with J gene TRBJ2-7; D is perhaps TRBD2 (5 bases). The V end lost 1 base, the J end lost 3 bases, and 13 bases lay between the germline ends. CDR1 and CDR2 (germline): SEHNR, FQNEAQ (reference sequence). This CDR3 has 15 residues. In DNA form, the CDR3 reads TGTGCCAGCAGCTTAGGGCCTGGGAGAAACTACGAGCAGTACTTC. It encodes CASSLGPGRNYEQYF. The variable domain in full, completed from reference TRBV7-9 and TRBJ2-7, reads DTGVSQNPRHKITKRGQNVTFRCDPISEHNRLYWYRQTLGQGPEFLTYFQNEAQLEKSRLLSDRFSAERPKGSFSTLEIQRTEQGDSAMYLCASSLGPGRNYEQYFGPGTRLTVT.

The chain joins TRBV4-1 to TRBJ2-5; D remains unclear. Germline CDR1 MGHRA, CDR2 YSYEKL. The CDR3 has 12 amino acids. V gave up 2 bases and J gave up 5 bases, with 6 bases separating them. In DNA, the CDR3 is TGCGCCAGCAGCCAACCCGGGGAGACCCAGTACTTC. It is translated as CASSQPGETQYF.

This clone came up once. V is TRBV30 and J is TRBJ1-5; 10 bases match TRBD1. The V and J ends lost 1 base and 2 bases, in that order; junction bases with no gene match: 2. This CDR3 comprises 15 residues. The germline gives CDR1 GTSNPN, CDR2 SVGIG (reference sequence). In DNA form, the CDR3 reads TGTGCCTGGAGTGGCGGGACAGGGGGCAATCAGCCCCAGCATTTT. Its protein is CAWSGGTGGNQPQHF.

This clone was seen only once. The genes are TRBV5-1 and TRBJ2-2, with 8 bases identical to TRBD2. Unmatched junction bases numbered 18, after V lost 4 bases and J lost 7 bases. The CDR3 is 18 amino acids. From germline, CDR1 is SGHRS and CDR2 YFSETQ. The CDR3 loop reads CASSRLPTSGGRGGELFF. The CDR3 DNA sequence: TGCGCCAGCAGCCGATTGCCCACCAGCGGGGGCCGGGGCGGGGAGCTGTTTTTT. Based on the CDR3 plus reference TRBV5-1 and TRBJ2-2, the full variable domain is KAGVTQTPRYLIKTRGQQVTLSCSPISGHRSVSWYQQTPGQGLQFLFEYFSETQRNKGNFPGRFSGRQFSNSRSEMNVSTLELGDSALYLCASSRLPTSGGRGGELFFGEGSRLTVL.

The chain couples TRBV18 to TRBJ2-5, with 11 bases aligning to TRBD1. CDR3 length: 14 residues. The germline V gene has CDR1 KGHSH and CDR2 LQKENI. V shed 5 bases, J shed 5 bases, and the junction held 4 bases outside the gene matches. The CDR3 DNA follows: TGTGCCAGCTCAGGCCGGGACAGGGGGGAGACCCAGTACTTC. Translating it yields CASSGRDRGETQYF.

This clone was seen a handful of times. The chain has TRBV9 and TRBJ2-2; D is unclear. CDR1 and CDR2 from the germline V gene are SGDLS and YYNGEE. V dropped 0 bases and J dropped 4 bases, with 7 bases sitting between them. The CDR3 loop spans 14 amino acids. The CDR3 loop reads CASSVGGSTGELFF. CDR3 nucleotides: TGTGCCAGCAGCGTAGGAGGATCCACCGGGGAGCTGTTTTTT.

J is TRBJ2-7 and V is TRBV5-1, with D perhaps TRBD1 (7 bases). V lost 2 bases to trimming and J lost 5 bases, with 11 bases between them. The CDR3 is made up of 13 amino acids. Per germline, CDR1 SGHRS and CDR2 YFSETQ. This CDR3 is CASSFPRGDEQYF. The CDR3 DNA follows: TGCGCCAGCAGCTTCCCCAGGGGGGACGAGCAGTACTTC. Based on the CDR3 plus reference TRBV5-1 and TRBJ2-7, the full variable domain is KAGVTQTPRYLIKTRGQQVTLSCSPISGHRSVSWYQQTPGQGLQFLFEYFSETQRNKGNFPGRFSGRQFSNSRSEMNVSTLELGDSALYLCASSFPRGDEQYFGPGTRLTVT.

The rearrangement links TRBV13 to TRBJ2-3; D not resolved. The germline V and J ends were trimmed by 2 bases and 6 bases, with 12 bases remaining between them. This CDR3 is built from 14 residues. Germline V gives CDR1 PRHDT, CDR2 FYEKMQ (reference sequence). CDR3 protein: CASSLSPSRDTQYF. In DNA form, the CDR3 reads TGTGCCAGCAGCTTATCACCTAGTCGGGATACGCAGTATTTT.

The chain carries TRBV9 and TRBJ1-4; 9 bases align to TRBD1. Unmatched junction bases numbered 4, after V lost 0 bases and J lost 7 bases. This CDR3 has 15 amino acids. The germline CDR1 and CDR2 sequences are SGDLS and YYNGEE. DNA for the CDR3: TGTGCCAGCAGCGTAGGGGACAGGGAAATTGAAAAACTGTTTTTT. Translated, it gives CASSVGDREIEKLFF.

The gene calls are TRBV6-4 and TRBJ2-2; 9 positions match TRBD2. With 5 bases clipped from V and 1 base from J, the junction kept 5 bases outside the gene matches. The germline V gene encodes CDR1 MRHNA and CDR2 SNTAGT. CDR3 length equals 16 residues. The CDR3: CASSPSGVLNTGELFF. The CDR3 DNA follows: TGTGCCAGCAGTCCTAGCGGGGTTTTGAACACCGGGGAGCTGTTTTTT.

A single count supports this clone. CDR3 amino acids: CASRGANYGYTF. In DNA form, the CDR3 reads TGTGCCAGTAGGGGCGCGAACTATGGCTACACCTTC. The chain carries TRBV5-6 and TRBJ1-2, with D maybe TRBD1 (5 bases). Trimming cost V 8 bases and J 2 bases, with 10 bases left between them. The CDR3 has 12 amino acids. Germline CDR1 reads SGHDT; CDR2 reads YYEEEE.